This TCR beta chain originates from a study of post-analysis software for immune sequencing data. The study, taken as a whole, reports: F measure showed strong co-clustering of same-batch samples. With TRBV5-6, TRBV5-1 and TRBV20-1 included, about 5 TRBV segments were more frequent in patients than in controls.

The TCR beta cDNA libraries contained unique molecular identifiers. TCRdb re-called the PCR reads with MiXCR, one entry per CDR3 protein. Among hundreds of thousands of distinct CDR3 sequences listed, about 32% were seen once. As to this clonotype: Its antigen is as yet unknown.

The CDR3 contains 15 residues. Trimming left V 2 bases short and J 1 base short, with 12 bases between. Sequencing used blood. The V and J genes are TRBV12-3 or TRBV12-4 and TRBJ2-7; tentatively, D is TRBD1 (6 bases). The clonotype originates from a girl aged 5 to 17 with multiple sclerosis. The DNA of the CDR3 is TGTGCCAGCAGTTTACTCTGGGGGCAGTCCTACGAGCAGTACTTC. This gives the protein CASSLLWGQSYEQYF.